The entry below gives a single T cell receptor beta chain sequence along with its context. The CDR3 covers 13 residues. V lost 5 bases to trimming and J lost 1 base, with 9 bases between them. The germline CDR1 and CDR2 sequences are LNHDA and SQIVND (reference sequence). These data come from a study of shared clonotypes between healthy human individuals. TCRdb keeps only in-frame clones here, not all; method: immunoSEQ multiplex PCR. The table includes around 720,000 clones, around four fifths detected once. Specimen: memory CD4+ T cells sorted from blood. As for subset: CD45RA-negative fraction. This chain links TRBV19 with TRBJ2-7, with D possibly TRBD1 on 5 matching bases. This sequence was found in a woman aged 25 to 39 in good health. The CDR3 DNA sequence: TGTGCCAGTAGTGCGGACATTTCCTACGAGCAGTACTTC. Its protein product is CASSADISYEQYF.